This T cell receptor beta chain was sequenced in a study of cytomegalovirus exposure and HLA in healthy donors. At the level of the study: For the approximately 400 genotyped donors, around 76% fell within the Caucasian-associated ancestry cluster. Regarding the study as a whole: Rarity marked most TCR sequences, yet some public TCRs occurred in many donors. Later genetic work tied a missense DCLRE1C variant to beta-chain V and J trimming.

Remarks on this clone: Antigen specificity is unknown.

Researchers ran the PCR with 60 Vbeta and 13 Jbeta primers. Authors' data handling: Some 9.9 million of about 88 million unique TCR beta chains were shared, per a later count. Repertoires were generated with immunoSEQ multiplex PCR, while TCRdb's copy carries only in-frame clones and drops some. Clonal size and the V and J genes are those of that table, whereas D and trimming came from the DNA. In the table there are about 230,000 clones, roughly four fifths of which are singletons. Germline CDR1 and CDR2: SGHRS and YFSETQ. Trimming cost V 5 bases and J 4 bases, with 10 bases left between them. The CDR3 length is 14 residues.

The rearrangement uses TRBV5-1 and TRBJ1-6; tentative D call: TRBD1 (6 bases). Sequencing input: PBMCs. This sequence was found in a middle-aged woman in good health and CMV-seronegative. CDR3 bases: TGCGCCAGCAGAAGGGACATTTATAATTCACCCCTCCACTTT. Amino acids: CASRRDIYNSPLHF. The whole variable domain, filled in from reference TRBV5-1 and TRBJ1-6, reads KAGVTQTPRYLIKTRGQQVTLSCSPISGHRSVSWYQQTPGQGLQFLFEYFSETQRNKGNFPGRFSGRQFSNSRSEMNVSTLELGDSALYLCASRRDIYNSPLHFGNGTRLTVT.